The present T cell receptor beta chain was sequenced within a study of blood T cell repertoires in COVID-19. Study as a whole: Collection of acute and convalescent COVID-19 samples took place in the United States, Italy and Spain.

Ages ranged from roughly 18 to 100 years, with residence in about two dozen US areas. Cohort allocation depended upon clinical history that participants reported. The protocol was immunoSEQ multiplex PCR, while the TCRdb copy is restricted to in-frame clones and leaves out a portion. The sample contains 290,000 or so clones, about nine tenths of which appear only once. Trimming removed 6 bases from V and 6 bases from J; junction bases left unmatched: 10. The CDR3 is made up of 14 amino acids. Germline V CDR1 and CDR2: MNHEY, SMNVEV (reference sequence). Sequenced input: PBMCs or T cells enriched from blood (not recorded which). The genes are TRBV27 and TRBJ2-7, with 8 nucleotides matching TRBD2. This clonotype was obtained from a woman aged 18-29 years who had recovered from COVID-19. The CDR3 DNA reads TGTGCCAGCAGGGAAACGGGACTAGGATCCGAGCAGTACTTC. Protein: CASRETGLGSEQYF.